The 11 T cell receptor beta chains in this list originate from one sample, sequenced in a study of blood T cell repertoires in COVID-19. Some clones are missing from TCRdb's copy, which holds only in-frame ones; the method was immunoSEQ multiplex PCR. The sample holds 150,000 or so clones, 80% to 90% seen once. Sequencing was carried out using peripheral blood. Every receptor here comes from a woman between 55 and 75 years old with COVID-19, enrolled during active disease.

This clone was found once. This chain joins TRBV27 and TRBJ1-2; D is unclear. V gave up 2 bases and J gave up 2 bases, with 6 bases separating them. Per germline, CDR1 MNHEY and CDR2 SMNVEV (reference sequence). The CDR3 is 13 residues long. The chain's CDR3 is CASSLTENYGYTF. CDR3 sequence (DNA): TGTGCCAGCAGTTTAACGGAGAACTATGGCTACACCTTC.

The chain combines TRBV9 with TRBJ2-3, with D possibly matching TRBD2 (6 bases). The germline V and J ends were trimmed by 0 bases and 9 bases, with 14 bases remaining between them. Germline V gives CDR1 SGDLS, CDR2 YYNGEE. The CDR3 extends over 14 amino acids. The CDR3 DNA reads as TGTGCCAGCAGCGTAGTTCCTGAGGGAGGCACGCAGTATTTT. Translated: CASSVVPEGGTQYF.

This chain uses TRBV11-2 with TRBJ1-2; D not certain. The CDR3 consists of 14 residues. Deletions cut 0 bases from V and 8 bases from J, with 13 bases between. Germline V gene sequence: CDR1 SGHAT, CDR2 FQNNGV. As DNA, the CDR3 is TGTGCCAGCAGCTTAGATCTAAACAGTATCGGCTACACCTTC. Translation gives CASSLDLNSIGYTF. The entire variable domain, with the rest obtained from reference TRBV11-2 and TRBJ1-2, is as follows: EAGVAQSPRYKIIEKRQSVAFWCNPISGHATLYWYQQILGQGPKLLIQFQNNGVVDDSQLPKDRFSAERLKGVDSTLKIQPAKLEDSAVYLCASSLDLNSIGYTFGSGTRLTVV.

The rearrangement joins TRBV6-5 to TRBJ2-1; 12 nucleotides align to TRBD1. Germline assignment: CDR1 MNHEY and CDR2 SVGAGI. V was clipped by 4 bases and J by 9 bases; unmatched bases: 10. The CDR3 loop spans 16 amino acids. The CDR3 protein is CASSFRPGTGGTEQFF. CDR3 bases: TGTGCCAGCAGTTTCCGCCCCGGGACAGGGGGCACTGAGCAGTTCTTC.

This clone was counted only a few times. The chain employs TRBV18 and TRBJ2-1; 9 bases are shared with TRBD1. The germline V gene encodes CDR1 KGHSH and CDR2 LQKENI. Trimming took 2 bases from V and 5 from J; bases not matched to a gene: 7. The CDR3 is 16 residues long. The CDR3 DNA sequence: TGTGCCAGCTCACCATTTTGGACAGGGGCGAACAATGAGCAGTTCTTC. Translated, it gives CASSPFWTGANNEQFF.

The table lists this clone with a few counts. The V and J genes are TRBV6-2 or TRBV6-3 and TRBJ2-1; a weak D match, TRBD1 (5 bases). The CDR3 length is 18 residues. Germline CDR1 MNHEY, CDR2 SVGEGT. Trimming stripped 0 bases from V and 0 bases from J, with 15 bases between. Written as DNA, the CDR3 is TGTGCCAGCAGTTACTCTACGGCAGGGCCTAGCTCCTACAATGAGCAGTTCTTC. Translated, it gives CASSYSTAGPSSYNEQFF.

The chain links TRBV29-1 to TRBJ1-2; 9 bases map to TRBD1. CDR1 and CDR2 (germline): SQVTM, ANQGSEA. CDR3 length: 13 residues. V was clipped by 4 bases and J by 7 bases; unmatched bases: 7. CDR3 sequence (DNA): TGCAGCGTTGGGACAGGGGAAGGGGCTGGCTACACCTTC. Encoded protein: CSVGTGEGAGYTF. The whole variable domain, remainder taken from reference TRBV29-1 and TRBJ1-2, is SAVISQKPSRDICQRGTSLTIQCQVDSQVTMMFWYRQQPGQSLTLIATANQGSEATYESGFVIDKFPISRPNLTFSTLTVSNMSPEDSSIYLCSVGTGEGAGYTFGSGTRLTVV.

This clone was detected a few times. The CDR3 region has the DNA TGTGCCAGCAGTGAAACAGGGGCGTCAGTCTATGGCTACACCTTC. Protein: CASSETGASVYGYTF. This chain connects TRBV6-1 to TRBJ1-2, with 7 positions matching TRBD1. The germline CDR1 and CDR2 sequences are MNHNS and SASEGT. The length of the CDR3 is 15 residues. The trim removed 2 bases at V and 4 bases at J, leaving 7 bases unmatched.

The V gene is TRBV2, the J gene TRBJ1-2, with TRBD1 matching 7 bases. This CDR3 has 12 amino acids. From germline, CDR1 is SNHLY and CDR2 FYNNEI. Trimming at V came to 8 bases and at J to 7 bases, leaving 7 bases not matched to a gene. CDR3 in amino acids: CASDRQGGGYTF. The CDR3 DNA is TGTGCCAGCGATAGACAGGGTGGTGGCTACACCTTC. The entire variable domain, with the rest obtained from reference TRBV2 and TRBJ1-2, is as follows: EPEVTQTPSHQVTQMGQEVILRCVPISNHLYFYWYRQILGQKVEFLVSFYNNEISEKSEIFDDQFSVERPDGSNFTLKIRSTKLEDSAMYFCASDRQGGGYTFGSGTRLTVV.

This chain joins TRBV13 and TRBJ2-3; TRBD2 matches 10 bases. The CDR3 has 14 residues. CDR1 and CDR2 from the germline V gene are PRHDT and FYEKMQ (reference sequence). The V segment lost 2 bases and the J segment 6 bases; nucleotides outside the gene matches: 2. DNA of the CDR3: TGTGCCAGCAGCTTAAGAGCGGGGGGGGATACGCAGTATTTT. Translated: CASSLRAGGDTQYF. Supplemented by reference TRBV13 and TRBJ2-3, the full variable domain reads AAGVIQSPRHLIKEKRETATLKCYPIPRHDTVYWYQQGPGQDPQFLISFYEKMQSDKGSIPDRFSAQQFSDYHSELNMSSLELGDSALYFCASSLRAGGDTQYFGPGTRLTVL.

The rearrangement joins TRBV9 to TRBJ2-5; a possible D gene is TRBD2 (6 bases). CDR3 length equals 15 residues. Germline V gene sequence: CDR1 SGDLS, CDR2 YYNGEE. The V end lost 0 bases, the J end lost 3 bases, and 12 bases lay between the germline ends. This chain's CDR3 is CASSVGVGGEETQYF. DNA for the CDR3: TGTGCCAGCAGCGTAGGGGTGGGAGGCGAAGAGACCCAGTACTTC.